This entry is about one T cell receptor (beta chain). The data originate from a study of cytomegalovirus exposure and HLA in healthy donors. A multiplex PCR was run with 60 Vbeta primers and 13 Jbeta primers. Libraries were prepared by immunoSEQ multiplex PCR; TCRdb keeps only in-frame clonotypes and omits some of them. The sample carries approximately 150,000 clones, roughly nine tenths recorded once. Germline V gives CDR1 MRHNA, CDR2 SNTAGT. V lost 2 bases to trimming and J lost 6 bases; unmatched junction nucleotides: 3. This CDR3 has 13 amino acids. The chain combines TRBV6-4 with TRBJ1-2, with 7 bases matching TRBD1. The TCR comes from a woman in her thirties in good health and CMV-seronegative. Sequencing was carried out using PBMCs. The CDR3 loop is CASSDQGVNGYTF. As DNA, the CDR3 is TGTGCCAGCAGTGACCAGGGGGTAAATGGCTACACCTTC.